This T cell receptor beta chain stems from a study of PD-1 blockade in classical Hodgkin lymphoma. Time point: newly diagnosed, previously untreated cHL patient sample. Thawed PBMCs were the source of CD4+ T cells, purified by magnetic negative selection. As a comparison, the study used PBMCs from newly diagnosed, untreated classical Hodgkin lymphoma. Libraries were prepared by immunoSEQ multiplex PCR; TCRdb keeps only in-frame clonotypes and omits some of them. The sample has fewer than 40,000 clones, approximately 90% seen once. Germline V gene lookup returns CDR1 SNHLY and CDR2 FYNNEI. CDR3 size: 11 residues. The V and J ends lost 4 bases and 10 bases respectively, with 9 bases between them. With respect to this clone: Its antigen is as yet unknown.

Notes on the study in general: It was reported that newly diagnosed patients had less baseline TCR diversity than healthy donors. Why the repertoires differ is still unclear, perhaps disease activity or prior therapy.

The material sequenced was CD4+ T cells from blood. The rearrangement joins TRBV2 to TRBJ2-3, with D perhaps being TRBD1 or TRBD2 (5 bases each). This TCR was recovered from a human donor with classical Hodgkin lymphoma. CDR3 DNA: TGTGCCAGCAGTGCGCAGGGACCGCAGTATTTT. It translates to CASSAQGPQYF.